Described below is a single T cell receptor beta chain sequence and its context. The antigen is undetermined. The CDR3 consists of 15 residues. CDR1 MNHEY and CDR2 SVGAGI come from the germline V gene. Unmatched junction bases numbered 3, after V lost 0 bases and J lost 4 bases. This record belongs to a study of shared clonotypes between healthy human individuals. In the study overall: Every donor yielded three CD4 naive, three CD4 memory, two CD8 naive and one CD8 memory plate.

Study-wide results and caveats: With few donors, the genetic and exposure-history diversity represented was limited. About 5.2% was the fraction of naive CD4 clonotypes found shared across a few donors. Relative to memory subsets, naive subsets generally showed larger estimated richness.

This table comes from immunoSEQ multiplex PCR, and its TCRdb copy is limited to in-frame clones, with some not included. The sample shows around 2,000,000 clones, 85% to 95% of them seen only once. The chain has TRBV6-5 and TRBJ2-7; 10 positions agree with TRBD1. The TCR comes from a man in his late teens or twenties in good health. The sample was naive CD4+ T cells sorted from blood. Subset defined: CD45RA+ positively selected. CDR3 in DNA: TGTGCCAGCAGTTACTCGAAGGACAGGGGGTACGAGCAGTACTTC. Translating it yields CASSYSKDRGYEQYF.